This entry is about one T cell receptor beta chain. The antigen is unknown. The sample comes from a study of T cell responses to AZD1222 COVID-19 vaccine. The analysis combined second doses at about 4 or about 12 weeks. Regarding the study as a whole: It was only a handful of AZD1222 recipients who were seropositive at baseline.

Trimming took 1 base from V and 1 from J, leaving 7 bases between them. The CDR3 runs to 14 residues. The V gene's germline CDR1 is SGHDN and CDR2 FVKESK. The protocol was immunoSEQ multiplex PCR, while the TCRdb copy is restricted to in-frame clones and leaves out a portion. This sample has 90,000 to 120,000 clones, with about 90% found just once. This receptor was identified in an adult who received the AZD1222 COVID-19 vaccine. Sequenced here: peripheral blood, sampled 28 days after the second AZD1222 dose. The chain couples TRBV14 to TRBJ1-1; D not certain. As DNA, the CDR3 is TGTGCCAGCAGCCAAGGCAGGTCGAACACTGAAGCTTTCTTT. Translating it yields CASSQGRSNTEAFF.